Below, one T cell receptor (beta chain) is given with its context. This CDR3 is also generated by other DNA sequences in the sample. J lost 3 bases, V lost 4 bases, and 2 bases had no gene match. CDR3 length: 14 residues. Germline V gene sequence: CDR1 SGHRS, CDR2 YFSETQ. This sample was taken from a study of cytomegalovirus exposure and HLA in healthy donors. The PCR made use of 60 Vbeta and 13 Jbeta primers. The protocol was immunoSEQ multiplex PCR, while the TCRdb copy is restricted to in-frame clones and leaves out a portion. The data contain more than 250,000 clones, around nine tenths of them singletons.

The rearrangement links TRBV5-1 to TRBJ2-5, with 11 bases fitting TRBD2. The TCR was taken from a young woman in good health and CMV-seronegative. The source material was PBMCs. Here the CDR3 reads CASSPGLAEETQYF. CDR3 in DNA: TGCGCCAGCAGCCCGGGACTAGCGGAAGAGACCCAGTACTTC.